This paragraph reports one T cell receptor beta chain. The target antigen is unknown. This record belongs to a study of CD8 T cells in ankylosing spondylitis. Quantitative molecular-barcoded 5'-RACE generated the TCR beta libraries. TCRdb itself ran the 5' RACE reads through MiXCR, one entry per CDR3 protein. The sample records around 220,000 distinct CDR3 sequences, over 9.5% being singletons. Study results and limitations: As reported, disease-linked clones showed significant enrichment in matched ankylosing spondylitis synovial fluid. What appeared characteristic of ankylosing spondylitis blood was a TCR beta motif of fewer than ten highly homologous variants.

V lost 0 bases and J lost 5; bases outside the gene matches: 5. Germline CDR1 reads SGHRS; CDR2 reads YFSETQ. This CDR3 comprises 14 residues. Sequencing was carried out using blood, either unsorted or a sorted T cell fraction (not recorded which). This clonotype originated in a male donor with ankylosing spondylitis or in good health (not recorded which). The rearrangement uses TRBV5-1 and TRBJ2-7; 7 bases line up with TRBD1. The CDR3 DNA reads TGCGCCAGCAGCTTGGGACAGGGAGACAACGAGCAGTACTTC. It codes for CASSLGQGDNEQYF.